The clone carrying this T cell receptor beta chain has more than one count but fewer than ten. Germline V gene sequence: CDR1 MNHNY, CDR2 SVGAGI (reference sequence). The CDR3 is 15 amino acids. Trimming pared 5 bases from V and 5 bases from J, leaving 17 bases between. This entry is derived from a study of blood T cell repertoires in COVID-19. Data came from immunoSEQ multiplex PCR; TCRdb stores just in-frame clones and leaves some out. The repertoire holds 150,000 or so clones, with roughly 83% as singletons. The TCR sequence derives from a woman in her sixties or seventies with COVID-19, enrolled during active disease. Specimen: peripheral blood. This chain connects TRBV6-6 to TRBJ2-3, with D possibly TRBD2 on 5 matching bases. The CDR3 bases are TGTGCCAGCAGTAACCCACCGCGGGCCGAAGATACGCAGTATTTT. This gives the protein CASSNPPRAEDTQYF.